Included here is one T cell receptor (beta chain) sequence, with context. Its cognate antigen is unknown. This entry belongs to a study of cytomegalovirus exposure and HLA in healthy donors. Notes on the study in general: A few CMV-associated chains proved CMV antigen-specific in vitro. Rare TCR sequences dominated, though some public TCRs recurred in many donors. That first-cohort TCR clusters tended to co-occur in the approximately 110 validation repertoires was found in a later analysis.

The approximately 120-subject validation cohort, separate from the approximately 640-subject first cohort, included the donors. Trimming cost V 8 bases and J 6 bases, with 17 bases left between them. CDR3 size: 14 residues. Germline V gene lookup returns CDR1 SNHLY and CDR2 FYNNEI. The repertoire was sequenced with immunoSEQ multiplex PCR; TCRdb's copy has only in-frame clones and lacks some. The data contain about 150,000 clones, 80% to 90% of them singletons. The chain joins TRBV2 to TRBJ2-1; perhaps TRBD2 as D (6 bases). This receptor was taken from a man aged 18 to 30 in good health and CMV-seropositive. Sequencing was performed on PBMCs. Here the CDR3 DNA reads TGTGCCAGCTTGGTAAGACTAGTTTTCAATGAGCAGTTCTTC. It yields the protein CASLVRLVFNEQFF.